This T cell receptor (beta chain) was profiled in a study of blood T cell repertoires in COVID-19 (TCRdb year 2020). Study-wide context: Collaborator samples came from the United States, Italy and Spain and covered acute and convalescent phases of COVID-19. The prospective study material was composed of cDNA or gDNA derived from T cells, B-cell-depleted T cells, or PBMCs. Deeply sampled blood TCRbeta repertoires from subjects exposed to, actively infected with, or recovered from COVID-19 were included in the dataset. The repertoires were released in a freely available public database intended as a resource for research on the immune response to SARS-CoV-2. The samples were drawn from two sources: the first 160 participants of the ongoing ImmuneRACE study, and 1,000 to 1,500 subjects contributed by 6 global collaborators. The sample metadata nearly always contained a de-identified subject ID, COVID-19 status, age in years and sex. Where available, HLA class I and class II types were obtained from metadata supplied by the sample provider rather than from assay-based typing.

TCRbeta CDR3 regions were amplified from genomic DNA using the immunoSEQ Assay, a bias-controlled multiplex PCR. The paper's processing steps were these. The number of nucleated cells in each sample was estimated by amplification of reference gene primers within the assay. Sequence reads were collapsed and filtered to measure the absolute abundance of every unique TCRbeta CDR3 rearrangement. For each sample, productive Simpson clonality was calculated by taking the square root of Simpson's diversity index across productive rearrangements. This immuneACCESS table, as held by TCRdb, lists in-frame sequences with V and J called but not all clones. Of the missing ones, under half trace to an unresolved V gene in checked studies; the others have no known cause. V, J and clone size are taken as reported in that table, and D and trimming were inferred from the DNA itself. This sample is represented by 170,000 or so clones; 75% to 90% of them were singletons. The leading ten clones occupy 6% to 8.5% of the sample.

Note on this clone: The clone's antigen remains unknown. The sample holds no much larger clone one base away, and base qualities are not on file.

The germline V gene (reference sequence) provides CDR1 LNHDA and CDR2 SQIVND. The junction shows trimming of 6 bases on V and 6 bases on J, and the gene matches do not reach 11 bases of it. The CDR3 measures 15 amino acids from cysteine to phenylalanine. Just CDR3 DNA is preserved here, 45 bases in frame from base 1. Study-wide conclusions, independent of this receptor: How much clinical and demographic metadata was included differed by source and by participant, and the metadata was provided uncurated.

At one collaborating source in Seattle, patients were enrolled during active infection and were followed longitudinally through the course of disease. Each collaborating institution followed its own protocols to collect whole blood in K2EDTA tubes. For TCRbeta analysis, collaborators shipped samples as frozen whole blood, isolated PBMCs, or DNA extracted from either of those sample types. This chain joins TRBV19 to TRBJ1-2, with 9 central nucleotides matching TRBD1. The sequenced sample consisted of peripheral blood. This clonotype was obtained from a woman aged 70-85 years with COVID-19, enrolled during active disease. The CDR3 amino acid sequence is: CASSRDRGGYNGYTF. The DNA sequence is given as TGTGCCAGTAGCAGAGACAGGGGGGGATATAATGGCTACACCTTC.